The next 9 T cell receptor beta chains were all read from a single sample in a study of blood T cell repertoires in COVID-19. Data came from immunoSEQ multiplex PCR; TCRdb stores just in-frame clones and leaves some out. This repertoire shows over 75,000 clones, about 78% found once; its top ten account for roughly 8.6%. Sample: peripheral blood. The receptors derive from a man aged 50 to 59 who had recovered from COVID-19.

This chain uses TRBV20-1 with TRBJ2-5; tentatively, D is TRBD2 (5 bases). Germline CDR1 reads DFQATT; CDR2 reads SNEGSKA (reference sequence). The CDR3 consists of 13 residues. The V and J ends lost 3 bases and 4 bases respectively, with 12 bases between them. The CDR3 nucleotides read TGCAGTGCTAGTAGGGCGGGCCCAGAGACCCAGTACTTC. Amino acids: CSASRAGPETQYF.

V is TRBV5-4 and J is TRBJ2-1; 10 bases are shared with TRBD2. CDR3 size: 16 residues. Germline CDR1 SGHNT, CDR2 YYREEE (reference sequence). V shed 0 bases, J shed 3 bases, and the junction held 3 bases outside the gene matches. The CDR3 region is CASSLAGTSDYNEQFF. The CDR3 DNA reads as TGTGCCAGCAGCTTGGCCGGGACTAGCGACTACAATGAGCAGTTCTTC.

The V call is TRBV7-3, the J call TRBJ2-2, with D perhaps matching TRBD1 (6 bases). The germline gives CDR1 SGHTA, CDR2 FQGTGA. The CDR3 runs 16 residues. V lost 2 bases and J 6 bases, leaving 16 bases between the germline ends. DNA for the CDR3: TGTGCCAGCAGCTTATATCAGGGGCGCAGGGCCGGGGAGCTGTTTTTT. As protein: CASSLYQGRRAGELFF.

The chain carries TRBV4-3 and TRBJ2-7, with D possibly being TRBD2 (5 bases). The V and J ends lost 3 bases and 5 bases respectively, with 17 bases between them. The CDR3 spans 15 residues. Germline V gene data show CDR1 as LGHNA and CDR2 as YSLEER. Written as DNA, the CDR3 is TGCGCCAGCAGCCAGGAAGGCCTAGCTGGGGACGAGCAGTACTTC. Amino acids: CASSQEGLAGDEQYF.

As to this clone: The sample contains more than one DNA sequence encoding this CDR3. The gene calls are TRBV12-3 or TRBV12-4 and TRBJ2-7; maybe TRBD2 (6 bases). V was trimmed by 6 bases and J by 1 base, leaving 10 bases between them. The length of the CDR3 is 13 residues. CDR3 loop: CASSQAGSYEQYF. Written as DNA, the CDR3 is TGTGCCAGCAGCCAGGCGGGGTCCTACGAGCAGTACTTC.

The rearrangement uses TRBV9 and TRBJ2-6; 9 bases fit TRBD1. The V segment lost 0 bases and the J segment 1 base; nucleotides outside the gene matches: 5. CDR3 length: 18 amino acids. Germline assignment: CDR1 SGDLS and CDR2 YYNGEE. The CDR3 DNA is TGTGCCAGCAGCGTAGGGACAGGGGACCATTCTGGGGCCAACGTCCTGACTTTC. The encoded protein is CASSVGTGDHSGANVLTF.

This rearrangement joins TRBV28 to TRBJ2-1; D possibly corresponds to TRBD2 (5 bases). The V gene lost 7 bases and the J gene lost 4 bases, with 14 bases spanning the gap. CDR1 and CDR2 (germline): MDHEN, SYDVKM. The CDR3 length is 14 residues. The CDR3 here is CASNGGLGYNEQFF. The CDR3 DNA is TGTGCCAGCAACGGCGGGTTGGGGTACAATGAGCAGTTCTTC. The full variable domain, in which reference TRBV28 and TRBJ2-1 provide the parts outside the CDR3, is DVKVTQSSRYLVKRTGEKVFLECVQDMDHENMFWYRQDPGLGLRLIYFSYDVKMKEKGDIPEGYSVSREKKERFSLILESASTNQTSMYLCASNGGLGYNEQFFGPGTRLTVL.

This chain connects TRBV21-1 to TRBJ2-7; no check of the table's D call, TRBD1, against the DNA was made. TRBV21-1 is flagged as a pseudogene. The CDR3 consists of 17 residues. The CDR3: CASSKDLKSTERYEQYF. In nucleotides, the CDR3 is TGTGCCAGCAGCAAAGACCTAAAGTCGACAGAGAGGTACGAGCAGTACTTC.

The chain couples TRBV6-5 to TRBJ1-1; maybe TRBD1 (5 bases). CDR1 and CDR2 (germline): MNHEY, SVGAGI. The CDR3 loop spans 14 amino acids. V shed 9 bases and J shed 2 bases, with 16 bases lying between them. CDR3: CASHLGTVNTEAFF. The CDR3 region has the DNA TGTGCCAGTCACTTAGGGACTGTCAACACTGAAGCTTTCTTT.